A single sample gave rise to the 20 T cell receptor beta chains below, sequenced in a study of siplizumab effects on memory and regulatory T cells. TCRdb's table, derived via immunoSEQ multiplex PCR, lists solely in-frame clones and lacks some. This table holds fewer than 120,000 clones, more than 90% found once. Sequencing was done on a sample of CD4+ T cells sorted from blood. Receptors were obtained from a human donor in good health.

The chain uses TRBV28 and TRBJ1-5; D is unclear. V shed 3 bases and J shed 2 bases, with 8 bases lying between them. This CDR3 region has 14 residues. The germline V gene has CDR1 MDHEN and CDR2 SYDVKM. In nucleotides, the CDR3 is TGTGCCAGCAGTTTTATTGGAGGCAATCAGCCCCAGCATTTT. Translation: CASSFIGGNQPQHF.

The rearrangement links TRBV15 to TRBJ1-2; TRBD1 is a possible D gene (5 bases). CDR3 length: 13 residues. Trimming removed 3 bases at V and 0 bases at J, with 5 bases between. The germline CDR1 and CDR2 sequences are LNHNV and YYDKDF (reference sequence). This chain's CDR3 is CATSRTANYGYTF. The CDR3 DNA reads TGTGCCACCAGCAGGACAGCTAACTATGGCTACACCTTC.

This clone was seen only once. The genes are TRBV10-3 and TRBJ2-7, with 8 bases lining up with TRBD1. From germline, CDR1 is ENHRY and CDR2 SYGVKD. V was pared by 11 bases and J by 4 bases, with 10 bases of the junction left unmatched. The CDR3 runs 13 residues. The CDR3 bases are TGTGCCTCAGCGACAGGGGAGTTGTACGAGCAGTACTTC. Translated: CASATGELYEQYF.

The V and J genes are TRBV5-6 and TRBJ2-3, with unresolved D. The CDR3 has 17 amino acids. V dropped 4 bases and J dropped 2 bases, with 20 bases sitting between them. The germline CDR1 and CDR2 sequences are SGHDT and YYEEEE. The CDR3 DNA reads TGTGCCAGCAGCGAACCCCCGTCAAGGGCTATCACAGATACGCAGTATTTT. The encoded protein is CASSEPPSRAITDTQYF.

The CDR3 protein is CASSLERGGTSTDTQYF. Here the CDR3 DNA reads TGTGCCAGCAGCTTGGAACGCGGGGGGACCAGCACAGATACGCAGTATTTT. This chain links TRBV5-6 with TRBJ2-3, with TRBD2 matching 8 bases. With V trimmed by 0 bases and J by 0 bases, 6 bases remained unmatched. The CDR3 consists of 17 residues. Germline CDR1 and CDR2: SGHDT and YYEEEE.

The J gene is TRBJ2-5, the V gene TRBV9, with TRBD2 matching 10 bases. The V gene end was trimmed by 2 bases and the J gene end by 5 bases; junction bases not matched to a gene: 3. This CDR3 spans 14 amino acids. The V gene's germline CDR1 is SGDLS and CDR2 YYNGEE. The CDR3 spells CASSVLTSGETQYF. The CDR3, as DNA: TGTGCCAGCAGCGTTTTGACTAGCGGGGAGACCCAGTACTTC.

This rearrangement joins TRBV5-1 to TRBJ1-1; the D is unclear. V was shortened by 5 bases and J by 3 bases, with 11 bases between the two germline ends. Germline V CDR1 and CDR2: SGHRS, YFSETQ. CDR3 length: 13 residues. In DNA form, the CDR3 reads TGCGCCAGCAGTATTCAGCAAGACACTGAAGCTTTCTTT. It encodes CASSIQQDTEAFF.

This chain uses TRBV6-5 with TRBJ2-3; tentative D call: TRBD2 (5 bases). The CDR3 contains 15 residues. Germline CDR1 is MNHEY and CDR2 is SVGAGI. V shed 3 bases and J shed 1 base, with 11 bases lying between them. CDR3 protein: CASSYVGDGTDTQYF. CDR3 sequence (DNA): TGTGCCAGCAGTTATGTGGGAGATGGCACAGATACGCAGTATTTT.

J is TRBJ2-7 and V is TRBV2; D gene unclear. Germline V gene lookup returns CDR1 SNHLY and CDR2 FYNNEI. V was clipped by 7 bases and J by 3 bases, with 13 bases between them. CDR3 size: 13 residues. The chain's CDR3 is CASKDAFNYEQYF. The DNA for the CDR3 is TGTGCCAGCAAGGATGCTTTTAACTACGAGCAGTACTTC.

The genes are TRBV15 and TRBJ2-3; no clear D gene. This CDR3 is 13 amino acids long. V lost 1 base, J lost 5 bases, and 7 bases lay in between. Germline-derived CDR1 and CDR2 are LNHNV and YYDKDF (reference sequence). CDR3 protein: CATSRVVIDTQYF. DNA for the CDR3: TGTGCCACCAGCAGAGTAGTTATAGATACGCAGTATTTT.

The chain joins TRBV7-9 to TRBJ2-1; D ambiguous. Deletions cut 1 base from V and 10 bases from J, with 14 bases between. The CDR3 has 14 residues. The germline V gene encodes CDR1 SEHNR and CDR2 FQNEAQ (reference sequence). The CDR3 sequence: CASSLGPRASEQFF. The CDR3 DNA sequence: TGTGCCAGCAGCTTAGGACCGCGAGCATCCGAGCAGTTCTTC. Drawing the rest from reference TRBV7-9 and TRBJ2-1, the complete variable domain is DTGVSQNPRHKITKRGQNVTFRCDPISEHNRLYWYRQTLGQGPEFLTYFQNEAQLEKSRLLSDRFSAERPKGSFSTLEIQRTEQGDSAMYLCASSLGPRASEQFFGPGTRLTVL.

This clone has only one observation. The gene calls are TRBV25-1 and TRBJ1-2; a weak D match, TRBD1 (5 bases). The germline V gene has CDR1 MGHDK and CDR2 SYGVNS. There are 15 residues in the CDR3. Trimming took 4 bases from V and 1 from J, leaving 13 bases between them. The chain's CDR3 is CASSVGGTLNYGYTF. Written as DNA, the CDR3 is TGTGCCAGCAGTGTGGGAGGGACTCTTAACTATGGCTACACCTTC.

The chain uses TRBV7-2 and TRBJ2-2; TRBD2 might be the D (5 bases). This CDR3 comprises 14 residues. V shed 8 bases and J shed 7 bases, with 17 bases lying between them. Looked up from germline, CDR1 is SGHTA and CDR2 is FQGNSA. The DNA for the CDR3 is TGTGCCAGCGGGAGTCCCCGATGGGGCGGGGAGCTGTTTTTT. It encodes CASGSPRWGGELFF.

V is TRBV5-1 and J is TRBJ2-1; 9 bases match TRBD2. The CDR3 is made up of 15 amino acids. Trimming removed 7 bases from V and 4 bases from J; junction bases left unmatched: 9. Germline V gene data show CDR1 as SGHRS and CDR2 as YFSETQ. This CDR3 is CASAPKRGDYNEQFF. The CDR3 region has the DNA TGCGCCAGCGCCCCTAAGCGGGGGGATTACAATGAGCAGTTCTTC.

This clone has only one observation. This sequence joins TRBV19 and TRBJ2-7, with 8 bases fitting TRBD2. Germline lookup yields CDR1 LNHDA and CDR2 SQIVND (reference sequence). Trimming took 7 bases from V and 2 from J; bases not matched to a gene: 13. The CDR3 contains 16 residues. The CDR3 nucleotides are TGTGCCAGTACACACCACGGGGGGGAAGGCACCTACGAGCAGTACTTC. It yields the protein CASTHHGGEGTYEQYF.

The table lists this clone with a few counts. The chain links TRBV5-1 to TRBJ1-1, with D unclear. The V end lost 0 bases, the J end lost 1 base, and 16 bases lay between the germline ends. The CDR3 is 17 amino acids. Germline CDR1 reads SGHRS; CDR2 reads YFSETQ. This CDR3 reads CASSLERALLENTEAFF. In DNA, the CDR3 is TGCGCCAGCAGCTTGGAACGGGCCCTCCTAGAGAACACTGAAGCTTTCTTT.

This clone was observed once. This rearrangement joins TRBV11-1 to TRBJ2-1, with D possibly called TRBD1 or TRBD2 (5 bases each). The CDR3 is made up of 15 amino acids. Germline lookup yields CDR1 SGHAT and CDR2 FQDESV (reference sequence). V shed 5 bases and J shed 0 bases, with 11 bases lying between them. CDR3 sequence reads: CASSRRGGSYNEQFF. CDR3 bases: TGTGCCAGCAGCCGCCGGGGCGGCTCCTACAATGAGCAGTTCTTC.

The CDR3, as DNA: TGTGCCAGCAGCTTAGGGGAAGCTACTAGCACAGATACGCAGTATTTT. It specifies CASSLGEATSTDTQYF. The V call is TRBV11-2, the J call TRBJ2-3; D remains unclear. The CDR3 extends over 16 amino acids. V dropped 1 base and J dropped 0 bases, with 11 bases sitting between them. Germline loops: CDR1 SGHAT, CDR2 FQNNGV.

The sample holds one count of this clone. The CDR3 reads CAIRMDRATDTQYF. For the CDR3, the DNA is TGTGCCATCAGGATGGACAGGGCAACAGATACGCAGTATTTT. V usage is TRBV10-3 and J usage is TRBJ2-3; 8 bases are a match to TRBD1. The junction had 5 bases not matched to a gene; V was cut back by 6 bases and J by 3 bases. Germline-derived CDR1 and CDR2 are ENHRY and SYGVKD. The CDR3 totals 14 residues.

The rearrangement links TRBV7-9 to TRBJ2-7, with 8 bases aligning to TRBD1. CDR3 length: 13 residues. The germline V gene encodes CDR1 SEHNR and CDR2 FQNEAQ (reference sequence). The V segment lost 5 bases and the J segment 5 bases; nucleotides outside the gene matches: 5. CDR3 bases: TGTGCCAGCAGCCAGACAGGGGTCCACGAGCAGTACTTC. It encodes CASSQTGVHEQYF.